These 3 T cell receptor beta chains were sequenced from one sample in a study of T-cell memory formation after mild COVID-19. TCRdb re-called the 5' RACE reads through MiXCR, storing one row per CDR3 protein. The repertoire holds 7,000 or so distinct CDR3 sequences, with roughly a third as singletons. Sequenced material: PBMCs or a T cell subset sorted from them (not recorded which). The receptors originated from an adult woman who had mild COVID-19 (a few samples of this study predate the infection). Cell type and time point are not known.

In this sample, this clonotype turned up many times. V and J are TRBV20-1 and TRBJ2-7; D possibly corresponds to TRBD1 (5 bases). CDR1 is DFQATT and CDR2 is SNEGSKA in the germline V gene (reference sequence). The CDR3 length is 13 residues. The germline V and J ends were trimmed by 1 base and 6 bases, with 13 bases remaining between them. CDR3 loop: CSARGSRELEQYF. Here the CDR3 DNA reads TGCAGTGCTAGAGGGTCCAGGGAACTCGAGCAGTACTTC.

This clonotype showed up many times. This chain links TRBV20-1 with TRBJ2-5, with a tentative D call TRBD2 (7 bases). CDR1 DFQATT and CDR2 SNEGSKA come from the germline V gene (reference sequence). The CDR3 has 15 residues. V was cut by 0 bases and J by 6 bases, with 17 bases left in between. CDR3 DNA sequence: TGCAGTGCTAGAGAGACGGGGGGCCCCTTGAAGACCCAGTACTTC. Its protein product is CSARETGGPLKTQYF.

Relative to its sample, this clonotype is medium-sized. The genes are TRBV6-5 and TRBJ2-5; the D gene is possibly TRBD1 (6 bases). The V gene lost 6 bases and the J gene lost 1 base, with 9 bases spanning the gap. From germline, CDR1 is MNHEY and CDR2 SVGAGI. The CDR3 sequence is 13 residues long. In DNA, the CDR3 is TGTGCCAGCAGCTGGACAGTCCAAGAGACCCAGTACTTC. It encodes CASSWTVQETQYF.